The rows below give T cell receptor beta chains drawn from one sample of a study of shared clonotypes between healthy human individuals. This table comes from immunoSEQ multiplex PCR, and its TCRdb copy is limited to in-frame clones, with some not included. The sample records 2 million to 3 million clones, more than 90% being singletons. Specimen: naive CD4+ T cells sorted from blood. These receptor sequences come from a man between 18 and 35 years old in good health. The CDR3 runs from the conserved cysteine through the conserved F or W. Fields, in order: J gene, clone size, V gene, CDR3 protein. Some rows have no size entry. The others give once, few or many, or a class for an expanded clone.

>TRBJ2-1|-|TRBV5-1
CASRRGGPYNEQFF
>TRBJ2-1|-|TRBV7-2
CASSSIRTSGSRSYNEQFF
>TRBJ2-5|-|TRBV6-1
CASSVTGTSGSGVQETQYF
>TRBJ2-1|-|TRBV5-4
CASSLESGAWNEQFF
>TRBJ2-5|-|TRBV2
CASTGWETQYF
>TRBJ2-3|-|TRBV19
CASSLVRTSSLRADTQYF
>TRBJ2-7|-|TRBV5-1
CASSLAGSGGYYEQYF
>TRBJ2-5|-|TRBV7-9
CASSPGAWQGGETQYF
>TRBJ2-5|-|TRBV2
CASSQDGGQETQYF
>TRBJ1-3|-|TRBV5-4
CASSLGGSNTIYF
>TRBJ1-1|-|TRBV28
CASSPLGGTTEAFF
>TRBJ1-5|-|TRBV6-1
CASSEGTYSNQPQHF
>TRBJ2-3|-|TRBV18
CASSPWAVSTDTQYF
>TRBJ1-4|-|TRBV7-2
CASSLAVGVNEKLFF
>TRBJ1-2|-|TRBV9
CASSPDTHSFLNYGYTF
>TRBJ2-2|once|TRBV7-3
CASSLGDRELFF
>TRBJ1-5|-|TRBV6-1
CASRMGFYSNQPQHF
>TRBJ2-7|-|TRBV7-2
CASSLVVLAAPHEQYF
>TRBJ2-3|-|TRBV5-5
CASSLGLRDSTQYF
>TRBJ1-3|-|TRBV5-4
CASSLDRASGNTIYF
>TRBJ2-3|-|TRBV7-2
CASSLGVRAADTQYF
>TRBJ1-2|-|TRBV6-5
CASSYSSWGEDYGYTF
>TRBJ1-2|-|TRBV9
CASSVGDDYGYTF
>TRBJ1-2|-|TRBV6-5
CASSFSQGATNYGYTF
>TRBJ2-7|-|TRBV6-4
CASSDSRISGTRFSYEQYF
>TRBJ1-2|-|TRBV9
CASSVGQGGYTF
>TRBJ2-3|-|TRBV7-2
CASSSGLAGDTQYF
>TRBJ1-2|-|TRBV11-2
CASSFGFGYTF
>TRBJ2-3|once|TRBV5-1
CASRTQLQRSTDTQYF
>TRBJ2-5|-|TRBV6-5
CASSYSVSGKTQYF
>TRBJ2-7|-|TRBV7-2
CASSLLDFSSYEQYF
>TRBJ2-2|once|TRBV5-6
CASSLGDRGNTGELFF
>TRBJ2-5|-|TRBV30
CAWSGTSHGGETQYF
>TRBJ1-4|-|TRBV28
CASSQPGHSNEKLFF
>TRBJ1-2|few|TRBV6-5
CASSHPDGGYTF
>TRBJ1-3|-|TRBV11-2
CASSLGQTSAIYF